This TCR beta chain originates from a study of blood T cell repertoires in COVID-19. Study overall: Material from acute and convalescent COVID-19 was sourced from the United States, Italy and Spain.

This CDR3 is built from 18 residues. Germline assignment: CDR1 SGHNT and CDR2 YYREEE (reference sequence). V was clipped by 4 bases and J by 2 bases; unmatched bases: 8. As handled by the study authors: Nucleated cell number was recorded as an estimate derived from reference gene primer amplification. Produced via immunoSEQ multiplex PCR; TCRdb's table is partial and in-frame only. V and J calls and clone size are given by that table; D and trimming were obtained from the DNA. Of about 160,000 clones in the sample, roughly 89% were seen once. The sequenced sample consisted of peripheral blood. This clonotype originated in a woman aged 55-69 years who had recovered from COVID-19. The rearrangement uses TRBV5-4 and TRBJ2-5; 16 nucleotides line up with TRBD2. CDR3: CASSPGTSGGAGQETQYF. CDR3 coding DNA: TGTGCCAGCAGCCCCGGGACTAGCGGGGGGGCCGGACAAGAGACCCAGTACTTC.